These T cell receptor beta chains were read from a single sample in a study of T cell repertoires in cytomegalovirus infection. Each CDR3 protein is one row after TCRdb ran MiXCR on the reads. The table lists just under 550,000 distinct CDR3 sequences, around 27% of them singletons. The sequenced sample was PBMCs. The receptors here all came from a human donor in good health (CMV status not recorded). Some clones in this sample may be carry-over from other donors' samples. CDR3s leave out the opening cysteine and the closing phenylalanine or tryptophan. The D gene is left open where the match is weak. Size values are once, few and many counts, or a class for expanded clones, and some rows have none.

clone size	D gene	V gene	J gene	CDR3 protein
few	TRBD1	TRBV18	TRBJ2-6	ASSNDRGLAGANVLT
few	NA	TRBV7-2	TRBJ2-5	ASSHPVQETQY
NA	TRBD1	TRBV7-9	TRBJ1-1	ASSRDREAF
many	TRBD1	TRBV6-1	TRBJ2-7	ASNHGTGTELEQY
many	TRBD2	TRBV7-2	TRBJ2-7	ASSLVREDPHGQY
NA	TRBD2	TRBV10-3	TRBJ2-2	AISETSVDTGELF
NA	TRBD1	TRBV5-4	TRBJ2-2	ASSLNRGANTGELF
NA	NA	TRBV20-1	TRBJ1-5	SARTRDRPQH
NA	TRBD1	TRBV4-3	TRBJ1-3	ASSQEGTVGNTIY
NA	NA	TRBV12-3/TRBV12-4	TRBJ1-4	AGRSGGVGEKLF
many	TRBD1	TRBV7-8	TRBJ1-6	ATRPTGGGSPLH
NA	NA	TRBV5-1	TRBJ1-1	ASSWGRGNTEAF
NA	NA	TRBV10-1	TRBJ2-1	ASSESLARSYNEQF
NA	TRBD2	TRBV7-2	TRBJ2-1	ASSPRTSGRVSSYNEQF
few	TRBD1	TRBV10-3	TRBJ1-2	AISESRQGATGYT
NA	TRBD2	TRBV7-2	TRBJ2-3	ASSKTSATDTQY
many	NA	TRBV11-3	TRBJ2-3	ASSPGRGTDTQY
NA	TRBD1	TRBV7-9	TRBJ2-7	ASSPSRDRVYEQY
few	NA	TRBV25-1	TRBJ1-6	ASSAGGAGNSPLH
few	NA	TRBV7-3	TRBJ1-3	ASSLNPAGNTIY
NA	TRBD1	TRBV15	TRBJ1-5	ATSRAQGNQPQH
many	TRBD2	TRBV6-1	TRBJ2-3	ASRATSGSSTDTQY
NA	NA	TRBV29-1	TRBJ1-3	SVEVSGFGNTIY
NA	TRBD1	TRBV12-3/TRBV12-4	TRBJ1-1	ASKQGPEAF
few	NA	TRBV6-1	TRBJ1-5	ASSEIRGSAPQH
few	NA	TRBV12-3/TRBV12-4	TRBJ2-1	ASSSPSGGGNEQF
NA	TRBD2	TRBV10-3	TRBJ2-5	AISGLDGTQY
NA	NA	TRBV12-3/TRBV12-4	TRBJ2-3	ASSFGQEGDTQY
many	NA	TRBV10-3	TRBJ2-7	AIRDSTGAYEQY
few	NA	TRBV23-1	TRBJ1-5	ASLEGQRASNQPQH
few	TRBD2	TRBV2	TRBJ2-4	ASSEPAGVDIQY
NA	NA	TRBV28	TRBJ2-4	ASSLLGPMSSIQY
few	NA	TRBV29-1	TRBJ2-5	SVGSQSEETQY
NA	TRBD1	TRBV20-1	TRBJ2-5	SASGTGESGTQY
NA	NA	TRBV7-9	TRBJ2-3	ASSFRGTTDTQY
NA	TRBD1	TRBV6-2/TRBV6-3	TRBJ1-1	ASSQPGQGRSEAF
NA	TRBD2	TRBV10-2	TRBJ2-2	ASSDSGLAGDTGELF
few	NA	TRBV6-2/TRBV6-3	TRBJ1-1	ASSYIAHTEAF
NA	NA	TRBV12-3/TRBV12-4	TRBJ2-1	ASNLNKEQF